This TCR beta chain stems from a study of beta chain features in type 1 diabetes. CDR3 length equals 15 residues. Germline CDR1 reads LNHDA; CDR2 reads SQIVND (reference sequence). V lost 2 bases, J lost 2 bases, and 11 bases lay in between. Expressed TCRB transcripts were sequenced, since all the RNA that had been isolated was reverse transcribed. Naive, central memory and regulatory T cell samples yielded some 3.9 million reads on average. Only in-frame clones appear in the TCRdb table, and some are missing; sequencing was by immunoSEQ multiplex PCR. Of under 150,000 clones in the sample, roughly 17% were seen once. Study conclusions and caveats: There was a moderate but significant shortening of TCRB CDR3s in all four CD4+ subsets of Type 1 diabetes patients. Patients' naive, central memory and regulatory TCRB repertoires appeared more alike than those of healthy donors.

With regard to this clone: Its target is unknown.

This clonotype was obtained from a man in his late teens or twenties with type 1 diabetes. The rearrangement links TRBV19 to TRBJ2-3; possibly TRBD1 for D (6 bases). The specimen sequenced was central memory CD4+ T cells from blood. The CDR3 loop reads CASSISGGPTDTQYF. CDR3 nucleotide sequence: TGTGCCAGTAGTATAAGTGGGGGCCCCACAGATACGCAGTATTTT.